This TCR beta chain originates from a study of somatic mutations in cytotoxic T cells in rheumatoid arthritis. Isolating CD4+ and CD8+ cells involved positive magnetic bead selection on an AutoMACS. Their purity was then checked by flow cytometry. The CDR3 has 15 residues. Germline lookup yields CDR1 MGHRA and CDR2 YSYEKL. J lost 9 bases, V lost 3 bases, and 10 bases had no gene match. This clone was observed a few times. The antigen remains undetermined. Data came from immunoSEQ multiplex PCR; TCRdb stores just in-frame clones and leaves some out. The repertoire holds 10,000 to 15,000 clones, with roughly 80% as singletons. Findings and limits, study-wide: Antigens recognized by the expanded CD8+ clones were unknown.

The V call is TRBV4-1, the J call TRBJ2-1; TRBD2 matches 8 bases. Sequenced sample: CD8+ T cells sorted from blood. The origin of this receptor is an adult with rheumatoid arthritis. The CDR3 DNA follows: TGCGCCAGCAGCCAGTTCACGGGGGGGGCCGGTGAGCAGTTCTTC. Protein product: CASSQFTGGAGEQFF.